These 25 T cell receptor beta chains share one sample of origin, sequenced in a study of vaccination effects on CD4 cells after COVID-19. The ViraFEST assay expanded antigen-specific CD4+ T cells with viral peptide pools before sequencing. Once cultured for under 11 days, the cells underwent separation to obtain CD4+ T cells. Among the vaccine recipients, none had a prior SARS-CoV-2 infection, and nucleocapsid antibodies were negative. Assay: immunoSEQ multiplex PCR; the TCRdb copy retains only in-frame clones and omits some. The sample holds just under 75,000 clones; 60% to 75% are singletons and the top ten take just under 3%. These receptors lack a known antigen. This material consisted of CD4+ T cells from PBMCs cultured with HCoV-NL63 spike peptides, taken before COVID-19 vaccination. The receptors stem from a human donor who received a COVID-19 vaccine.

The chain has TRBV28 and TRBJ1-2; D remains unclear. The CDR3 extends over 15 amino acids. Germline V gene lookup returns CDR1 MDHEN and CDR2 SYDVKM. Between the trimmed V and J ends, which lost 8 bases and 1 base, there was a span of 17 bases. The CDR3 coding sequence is TGTGCCAGCTCGAACGGAGGTTCTAATAACTATGGCTACACCTTC. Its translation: CASSNGGSNNYGYTF.

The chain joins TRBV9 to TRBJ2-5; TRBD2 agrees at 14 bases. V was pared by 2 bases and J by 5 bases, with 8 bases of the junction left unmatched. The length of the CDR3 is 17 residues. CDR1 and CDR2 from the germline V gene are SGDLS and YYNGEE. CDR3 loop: CASSVGTSGGLGETQYF. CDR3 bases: TGTGCCAGCAGCGTGGGGACTAGCGGGGGTCTGGGGGAGACCCAGTACTTC.

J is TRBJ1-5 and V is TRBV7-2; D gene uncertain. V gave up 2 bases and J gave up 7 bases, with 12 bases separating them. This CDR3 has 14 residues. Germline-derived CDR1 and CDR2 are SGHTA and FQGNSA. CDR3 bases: TGTGCCAGCAGCTTACCGGGGTCATGGCAGCCCCAGCATTTT. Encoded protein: CASSLPGSWQPQHF.

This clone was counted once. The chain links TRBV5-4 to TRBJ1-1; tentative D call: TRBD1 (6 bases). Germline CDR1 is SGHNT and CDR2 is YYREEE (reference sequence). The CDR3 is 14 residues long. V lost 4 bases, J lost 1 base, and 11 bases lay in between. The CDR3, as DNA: TGTGCCAGCAGCCGGGGGCAGAAGAACACTGAAGCTTTCTTT. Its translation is CASSRGQKNTEAFF.

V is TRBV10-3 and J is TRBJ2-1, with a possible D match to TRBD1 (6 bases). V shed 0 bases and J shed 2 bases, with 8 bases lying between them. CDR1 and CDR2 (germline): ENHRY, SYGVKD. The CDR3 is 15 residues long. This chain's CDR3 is CAISESGGAYNEQFF. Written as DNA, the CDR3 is TGTGCCATCAGTGAGTCTGGGGGCGCCTACAATGAGCAGTTCTTC.

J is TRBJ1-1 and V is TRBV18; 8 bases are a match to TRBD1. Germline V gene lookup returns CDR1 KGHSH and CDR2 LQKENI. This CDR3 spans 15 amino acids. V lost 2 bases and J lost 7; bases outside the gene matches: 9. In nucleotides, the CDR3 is TGTGCCAGCTCACCATTCGGGGGACAGGCTGTTGAAGCTTTCTTT. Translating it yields CASSPFGGQAVEAFF.

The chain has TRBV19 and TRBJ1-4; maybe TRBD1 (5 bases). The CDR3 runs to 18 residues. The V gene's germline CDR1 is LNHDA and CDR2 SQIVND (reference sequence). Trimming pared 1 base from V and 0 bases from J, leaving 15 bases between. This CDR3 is CASSIVPRGEATNEKLFF. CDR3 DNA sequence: TGTGCCAGTAGTATAGTTCCTAGGGGAGAAGCAACTAATGAAAAACTGTTTTTT. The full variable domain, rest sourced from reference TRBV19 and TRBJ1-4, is DGGITQSPKYLFRKEGQNVTLSCEQNLNHDAMYWYRQDPGQGLRLIYYSQIVNDFQKGDIAEGYSVSREKKESFPLTVTSAQKNPTAFYLCASSIVPRGEATNEKLFFGSGTQLSVL.

This CDR3 reads CASSLGGASFSFF. DNA for the CDR3: TGTGCCAGCAGCCTTGGGGGGGCTTCGTTTTCTTTCTTT. The chain is built from TRBV25-1 and TRBJ1-1; tentatively, D is TRBD1 (6 bases). Trimming stripped 6 bases from V and 12 bases from J, with 20 bases between. Germline CDR1 is MGHDK and CDR2 is SYGVNS. The CDR3 is made up of 13 amino acids. Combining the CDR3 with reference TRBV25-1 and TRBJ1-1 gives the whole variable domain EADIYQTPRYLVIGTGKKITLECSQTMGHDKMYWYQQDPGMELHLIHYSYGVNSTEKGDLSSESTVSRIRTEHFPLTLESARPSHTSQYLCASSLGGASFSFFGQGTRLTVV.

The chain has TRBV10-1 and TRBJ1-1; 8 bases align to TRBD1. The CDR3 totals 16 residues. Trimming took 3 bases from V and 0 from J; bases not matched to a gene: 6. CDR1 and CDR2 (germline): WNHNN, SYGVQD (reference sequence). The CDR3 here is CASSDHRTGMNTEAFF. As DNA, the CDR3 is TGCGCCAGCAGTGACCATCGGACAGGGATGAACACTGAAGCTTTCTTT.

The CDR3 spells CASSQGSTGVDSGANVLTF. The CDR3 region has the DNA TGCGCCAGCAGCCAAGGGAGTACGGGGGTAGACTCTGGGGCCAACGTCCTGACTTTC. J is TRBJ2-6 and V is TRBV4-1, with D perhaps TRBD2 (6 bases). Germline V lookup: CDR1 MGHRA, CDR2 YSYEKL. The CDR3 contains 19 residues. The V and J ends lost 1 base and 0 bases respectively, with 16 bases between them.

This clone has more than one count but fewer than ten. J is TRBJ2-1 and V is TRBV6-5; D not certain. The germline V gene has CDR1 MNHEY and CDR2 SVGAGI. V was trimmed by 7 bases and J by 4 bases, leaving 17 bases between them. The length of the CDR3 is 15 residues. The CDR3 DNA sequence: TGTGCCAGCAAGAGACTTGGTACCCTTTACAATGAGCAGTTCTTC. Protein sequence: CASKRLGTLYNEQFF.

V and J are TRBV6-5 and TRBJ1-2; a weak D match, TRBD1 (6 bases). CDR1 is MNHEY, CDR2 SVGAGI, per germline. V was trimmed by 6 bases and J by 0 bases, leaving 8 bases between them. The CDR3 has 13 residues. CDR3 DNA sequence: TGTGCCAGCAGGACAGGAGCTAACTATGGCTACACCTTC. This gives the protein CASRTGANYGYTF.

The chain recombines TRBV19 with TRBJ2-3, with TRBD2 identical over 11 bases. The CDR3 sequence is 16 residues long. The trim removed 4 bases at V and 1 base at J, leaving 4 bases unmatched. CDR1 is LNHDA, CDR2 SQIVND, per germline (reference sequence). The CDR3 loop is CASSTLAGAGTDTQYF. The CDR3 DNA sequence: TGTGCCAGTAGTACACTAGCGGGGGCCGGCACAGATACGCAGTATTTT.

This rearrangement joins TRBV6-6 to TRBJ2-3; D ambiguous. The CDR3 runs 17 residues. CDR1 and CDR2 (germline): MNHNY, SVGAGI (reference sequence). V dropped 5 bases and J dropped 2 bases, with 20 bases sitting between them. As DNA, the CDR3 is TGTGCCAGCAGTCGTACTATAGCCGTTTCCCCCACAGATACGCAGTATTTT. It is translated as CASSRTIAVSPTDTQYF.

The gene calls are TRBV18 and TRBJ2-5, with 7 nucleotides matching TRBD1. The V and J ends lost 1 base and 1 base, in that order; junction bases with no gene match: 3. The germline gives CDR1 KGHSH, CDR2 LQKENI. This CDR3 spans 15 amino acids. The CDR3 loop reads CASSPQQGTQETQYF. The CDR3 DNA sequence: TGTGCCAGCTCACCACAACAGGGGACCCAAGAGACCCAGTACTTC.

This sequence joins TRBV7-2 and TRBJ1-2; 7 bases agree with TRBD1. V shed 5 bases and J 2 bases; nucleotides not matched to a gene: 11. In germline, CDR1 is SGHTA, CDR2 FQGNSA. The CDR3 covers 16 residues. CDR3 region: CASSPALYRGNYGYTF. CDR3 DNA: TGTGCCAGCAGCCCAGCCCTATACAGGGGAAACTATGGCTACACCTTC. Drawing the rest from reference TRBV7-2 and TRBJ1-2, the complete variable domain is GAGVSQSPSNKVTEKGKDVELRCDPISGHTALYWYRQSLGQGLEFLIYFQGNSAPDKSGLPSDRFSAERTGGSVSTLTIQRTQQEDSAVYLCASSPALYRGNYGYTFGSGTRLTVV.

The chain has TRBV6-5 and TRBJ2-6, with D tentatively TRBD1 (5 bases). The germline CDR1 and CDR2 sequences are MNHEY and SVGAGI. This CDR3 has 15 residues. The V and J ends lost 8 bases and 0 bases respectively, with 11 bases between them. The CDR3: CASGAGNSGANVLTF. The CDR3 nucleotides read TGTGCCAGCGGGGCAGGGAACTCTGGGGCCAACGTCCTGACTTTC.

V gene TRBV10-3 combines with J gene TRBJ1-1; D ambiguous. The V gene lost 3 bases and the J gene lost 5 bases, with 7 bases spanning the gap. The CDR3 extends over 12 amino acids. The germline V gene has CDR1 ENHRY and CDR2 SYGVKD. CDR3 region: CAISDLETEAFF. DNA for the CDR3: TGTGCCATCAGTGACTTGGAAACTGAAGCTTTCTTT.

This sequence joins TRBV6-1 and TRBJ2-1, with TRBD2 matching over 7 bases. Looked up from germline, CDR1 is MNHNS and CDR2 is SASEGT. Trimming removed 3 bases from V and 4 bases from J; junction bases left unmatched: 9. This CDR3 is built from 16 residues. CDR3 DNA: TGTGCCAGCAGTGACCCCCGGAGCGGGGATTACAATGAGCAGTTCTTC. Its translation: CASSDPRSGDYNEQFF.

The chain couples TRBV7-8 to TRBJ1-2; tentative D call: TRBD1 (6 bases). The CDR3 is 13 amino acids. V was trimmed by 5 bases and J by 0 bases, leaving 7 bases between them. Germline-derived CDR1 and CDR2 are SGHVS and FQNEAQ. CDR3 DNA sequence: TGTGCCAGCAGCCGGACAGCTAACTATGGCTACACCTTC. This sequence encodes CASSRTANYGYTF. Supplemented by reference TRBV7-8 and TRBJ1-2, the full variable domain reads GAGVSQSPRYKVAKRGQDVALRCDPISGHVSLFWYQQALGQGPEFLTYFQNEAQLDKSGLPSDRFFAERPEGSVSTLKIQRTQQEDSAVYLCASSRTANYGYTFGSGTRLTVV.

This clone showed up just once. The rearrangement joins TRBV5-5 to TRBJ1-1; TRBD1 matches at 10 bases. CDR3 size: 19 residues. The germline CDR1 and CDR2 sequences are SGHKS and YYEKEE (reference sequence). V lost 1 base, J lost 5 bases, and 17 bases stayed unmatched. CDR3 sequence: CASSLKGTATGGAGTEAFF. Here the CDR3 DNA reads TGTGCCAGCAGCTTGAAGGGGACGGCGACAGGGGGCGCCGGGACTGAAGCTTTCTTT.

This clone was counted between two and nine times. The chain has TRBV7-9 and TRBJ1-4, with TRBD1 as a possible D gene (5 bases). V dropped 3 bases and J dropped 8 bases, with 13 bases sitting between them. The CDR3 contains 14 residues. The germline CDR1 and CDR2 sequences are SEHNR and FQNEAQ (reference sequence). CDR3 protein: CASSFPGHREKLFF. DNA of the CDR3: TGTGCCAGCAGCTTCCCCGGACATCGGGAAAAACTGTTTTTT.

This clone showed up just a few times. CDR3 in amino acids: CASTEGDTNEKLFF. The CDR3 DNA reads TGCGCCAGCACCGAGGGGGATACGAATGAAAAACTGTTTTTT. The chain links TRBV5-1 to TRBJ1-4; a weak D match, TRBD1 (6 bases). CDR1 is SGHRS, CDR2 YFSETQ, per germline. V was shortened by 6 bases and J by 5 bases, with 14 bases between the two germline ends. This CDR3 is 14 amino acids long.

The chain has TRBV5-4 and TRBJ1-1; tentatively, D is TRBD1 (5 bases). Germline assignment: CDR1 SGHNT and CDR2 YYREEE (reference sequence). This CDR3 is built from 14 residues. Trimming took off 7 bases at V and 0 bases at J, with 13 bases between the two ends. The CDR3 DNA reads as TGTGCCAGCCGAGGGCAGGGCCTGAACACTGAAGCTTTCTTT. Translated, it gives CASRGQGLNTEAFF.

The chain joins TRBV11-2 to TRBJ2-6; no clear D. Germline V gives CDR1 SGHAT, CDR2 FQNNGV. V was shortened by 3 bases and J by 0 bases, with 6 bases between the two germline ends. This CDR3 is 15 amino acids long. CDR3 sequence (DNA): TGTGCCAGCAGCTTGAGCCTCTCTGGGGCCAACGTCCTGACTTTC. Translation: CASSLSLSGANVLTF.